Listed here are 21 T cell receptor beta chains from one sample, sequenced in a study of graft-versus-host responses after intestinal transplantation. These receptors have no known antigen. The table came from immunoSEQ multiplex PCR; TCRdb's copy has only in-frame clones and leaves some out. The sample contains about 85,000 clones, 80% to 85% of which appear only once. Sequencing used unstimulated CD4+ T cells sorted from spleen or lymph node cells, obtained before intestinal transplant. The receptors here all came from a human donor who received an intestinal transplant.

The chain links TRBV27 to TRBJ2-5; 7 bases fit TRBD1. V shed 6 bases and J 0 bases; nucleotides not matched to a gene: 4. This CDR3 region has 14 residues. Looked up from germline, CDR1 is MNHEY and CDR2 is SMNVEV (reference sequence). CDR3 residues: CASRGTVYQETQYF. As DNA, the CDR3 is TGTGCCAGCAGGGGGACAGTGTACCAAGAGACCCAGTACTTC.

This chain links TRBV27 with TRBJ2-1; D may be TRBD1 (6 bases). Germline-derived CDR1 and CDR2 are MNHEY and SMNVEV (reference sequence). The CDR3 extends over 12 amino acids. V lost 6 bases and J lost 7, with 10 bases in between. The CDR3 is CASRLQGNEQFF. CDR3 DNA sequence: TGTGCCAGCAGACTCCAGGGGAATGAGCAGTTCTTC.

This clone was found once. This rearrangement joins TRBV19 to TRBJ1-6, with D maybe TRBD1 (5 bases). Germline CDR1 and CDR2: LNHDA and SQIVND (reference sequence). V was trimmed by 6 bases and J by 6 bases, leaving 18 bases between them. There are 16 residues in the CDR3. Here the CDR3 reads CASRTGLTDRNSPLHF. The CDR3 region has the DNA TGTGCCAGTAGGACGGGACTGACCGACCGTAATTCACCCCTCCACTTT.

This clone was observed a handful of times. The chain carries TRBV7-3 and TRBJ2-7, with 9 bases lining up with TRBD1. The CDR3 extends over 17 amino acids. The germline CDR1 and CDR2 sequences are SGHTA and FQGTGA. After removal of 4 bases from V and 5 bases from J, the junction contained 15 bases not matched to a gene. In DNA form, the CDR3 reads TGTGCCAGCAGCTCATACCGGGACAGGGCGGTCAGCGACGAGCAGTACTTC. Translating gives CASSSYRDRAVSDEQYF.

With respect to this clone: The sample contains more than one DNA sequence encoding this CDR3. The chain uses TRBV29-1 and TRBJ2-7, with D possibly matching TRBD1 (6 bases). Germline V gene sequence: CDR1 SQVTM, CDR2 ANQGSEA. CDR3 length equals 13 residues. Trimming cost V 3 bases and J 2 bases, with 11 bases left between them. CDR3 region: CSVELGQAYEQYF. CDR3 DNA sequence: TGCAGCGTTGAGTTGGGACAAGCCTACGAGCAGTACTTC.

The CDR3 DNA reads as TGCGCCAGCAGCTTGGGGAGCGGGAGGTCCTACAATGAGCAGTTCTTC. Amino acid sequence: CASSLGSGRSYNEQFF. The chain joins TRBV5-1 to TRBJ2-1; 9 nucleotides agree with TRBD2. Unmatched junction bases numbered 2, after V lost 0 bases and J lost 1 base. CDR1 is SGHRS and CDR2 is YFSETQ in the germline V gene. There are 16 residues in the CDR3.

The CDR3 region has the DNA TGCGCCAGCAGCTCCGGACAGGGTCGCAATGAGCAGTTCTTC. Its protein product is CASSSGQGRNEQFF. The rearrangement links TRBV5-1 to TRBJ2-1; 8 positions match TRBD1. The CDR3 totals 14 residues. The germline V gene encodes CDR1 SGHRS and CDR2 YFSETQ. The junction had 5 bases not matched to a gene; V was cut back by 3 bases and J by 6 bases. Using reference TRBV5-1 and TRBJ2-1 for the parts outside the CDR3, the full variable domain is KAGVTQTPRYLIKTRGQQVTLSCSPISGHRSVSWYQQTPGQGLQFLFEYFSETQRNKGNFPGRFSGRQFSNSRSEMNVSTLELGDSALYLCASSSGQGRNEQFFGPGTRLTVL.

The CDR3 region is CASSHSAGLGLTYEQYF. Here the CDR3 DNA reads TGTGCCAGCAGCCACTCGGCAGGCCTGGGTCTAACATACGAGCAGTACTTC. This chain links TRBV11-2 with TRBJ2-7, with D unclear. V lost 5 bases, J lost 4 bases, and 24 bases lay in between. The CDR3 is 17 amino acids. The germline V gene has CDR1 SGHAT and CDR2 FQNNGV.

The CDR3 DNA sequence: TGTGCCAGCAGCTTACACAGTACGAACACCGGGGAGCTGTTTTTT. Protein sequence: CASSLHSTNTGELFF. This rearrangement joins TRBV7-9 to TRBJ2-2; D not resolved. Trimming stripped 2 bases from V and 0 bases from J, with 7 bases between. The germline CDR1 and CDR2 sequences are SEHNR and FQNEAQ (reference sequence). CDR3 length: 15 amino acids.

The rearrangement links TRBV19 to TRBJ2-1; D perhaps matches TRBD2 (6 bases). This CDR3 contains 16 residues. V lost 7 bases to trimming and J lost 0 bases, with 16 bases between them. Germline CDR1 is LNHDA and CDR2 is SQIVND (reference sequence). As DNA, the CDR3 is TGTGCCAGTAAGGCGGACTATACGAGCTCCTACAATGAGCAGTTCTTC. Translating it yields CASKADYTSSYNEQFF.

The V gene is TRBV30, the J gene TRBJ2-7; tentatively, D is TRBD2 (6 bases). Trimming stripped 2 bases from V and 3 bases from J, with 11 bases between. This CDR3 is 13 amino acids long. The germline gives CDR1 GTSNPN, CDR2 SVGIG (reference sequence). In DNA, the CDR3 is TGTGCCTGGAGTATTACTAGCAACTACGAGCAGTACTTC. Protein product: CAWSITSNYEQYF. The full variable domain, its missing parts supplied by reference TRBV30 and TRBJ2-7, is SQTIHQWPATLVQPVGSPLSLECTVEGTSNPNLYWYRQAAGRGLQLLFYSVGIGQISSEVPQNLSASRPQDRQFILSSKKLLLSDSGFYLCAWSITSNYEQYFGPGTRLTVT.

The genes are TRBV6-5 and TRBJ1-2; the D gene is possibly TRBD1 (6 bases). This CDR3 has 13 amino acids. Germline CDR1 reads MNHEY; CDR2 reads SVGAGI. V dropped 5 bases and J dropped 3 bases, with 10 bases sitting between them. The CDR3 coding sequence is TGTGCCAGCAGTGCCCCAGGGGACTATGGCTACACCTTC. Translating gives CASSAPGDYGYTF.

V and J are TRBV4-1 and TRBJ1-5; D is uncertain. The V gene lost 0 bases and the J gene lost 2 bases, with 8 bases spanning the gap. The V gene's germline CDR1 is MGHRA and CDR2 YSYEKL. The CDR3 consists of 15 residues. CDR3 in DNA: TGCGCCAGCAGCCAAGAGGGCAGTGGCAATCAGCCCCAGCATTTT. Amino acids: CASSQEGSGNQPQHF.

The chain links TRBV7-9 to TRBJ1-2; D gene unclear. The CDR3 totals 12 residues. The V gene's germline CDR1 is SEHNR and CDR2 FQNEAQ (reference sequence). Trimming pared 3 bases from V and 7 bases from J, leaving 9 bases between. In nucleotides, the CDR3 is TGTGCCAGCAGCTTCGGGGAGGCTGGCTACACCTTC. Its translation is CASSFGEAGYTF.

This clone has a handful of counts. The chain employs TRBV5-4 and TRBJ1-2; TRBD1 aligns across 10 bases. The CDR3 has 15 amino acids. Looked up from germline, CDR1 is SGHNT and CDR2 is YYREEE (reference sequence). V gave up 3 bases and J gave up 6 bases; unmatched junction bases: 8. CDR3 coding DNA: TGTGCCAGCAGCTCAAAGACAGGGGGCTGGGATGGCTACACCTTC. As protein: CASSSKTGGWDGYTF.

This chain connects TRBV30 to TRBJ1-6; perhaps TRBD1 as D (5 bases). The CDR3 runs 17 residues. The V gene's germline CDR1 is GTSNPN and CDR2 SVGIG (reference sequence). V was cut by 0 bases and J by 0 bases, with 12 bases left in between. The DNA for the CDR3 is TGTGCCTGGAGTGTCATGGGGCCGAGCTCCTATAATTCACCCCTCCACTTT. Residues: CAWSVMGPSSYNSPLHF.

This chain uses TRBV6-4 with TRBJ2-1; D is perhaps TRBD2 (6 bases). Looked up from germline, CDR1 is MRHNA and CDR2 is SNTAGT. With 10 bases removed from V and 0 bases from J, the gap between germline ends came to 16 bases. The CDR3 extends over 15 amino acids. CDR3 in amino acids: CATAKEGNSYNEQFF. In DNA form, the CDR3 reads TGTGCCACCGCGAAGGAGGGGAACTCCTACAATGAGCAGTTCTTC.

The count of this clone is one. The rearrangement joins TRBV19 to TRBJ1-5; the D gene is possibly TRBD1 (6 bases). The CDR3 contains 12 residues. Trimming pared 7 bases from V and 5 bases from J, leaving 9 bases between. CDR1 and CDR2 from the germline V gene are LNHDA and SQIVND (reference sequence). CDR3: CASKQGDQPQHF. The CDR3 nucleotides are TGTGCCAGTAAACAGGGAGATCAGCCCCAGCATTTT.

The CDR3 here is CASSRLRSYNEQFF. CDR3 nucleotide sequence: TGTGCCAGCAGCCGCCTGAGGTCCTACAATGAGCAGTTCTTC. The chain recombines TRBV11-2 with TRBJ2-1; the D is unclear. The CDR3 has 14 residues. CDR1 is SGHAT, CDR2 FQNNGV, per germline. Trimming took off 5 bases at V and 1 base at J, with 9 bases between the two ends.

The chain combines TRBV10-1 with TRBJ2-3; 11 bases map to TRBD2. The CDR3 has 17 amino acids. CDR1 WNHNN and CDR2 SYGVQD come from the germline V gene (reference sequence). V shed 3 bases, J shed 0 bases, and the junction held 5 bases outside the gene matches. The CDR3 DNA reads as TGCGCCAGCAGTGACTCTCGGACTAGCGGGAGCACAGATACGCAGTATTTT. Its translation is CASSDSRTSGSTDTQYF.

V and J are TRBV2 and TRBJ2-6, with no clear D. V lost 0 bases to trimming and J lost 3 bases, with 6 bases between them. The CDR3 spans 15 residues. Germline V gives CDR1 SNHLY, CDR2 FYNNEI. Written as DNA, the CDR3 is TGTGCCAGCAGTGAAGCTCTCCTTGGGGCCAACGTCCTGACTTTC. It specifies CASSEALLGANVLTF.